This TCR beta chain was observed in a study of T cells in Graves' hyperthyroidism and ophthalmopathy. TCR beta CDR3 sequences were amplified from RNA transcripts. Primed by the HTBI set, a first-round RT-PCR was run on the TCR CDR3. TCRdb re-derived calls from the multiplex PCR reads in MiXCR, one entry per CDR3 protein. Among approximately 420,000 distinct CDR3 sequences, roughly 15% were seen once, and the ten largest hold 5.3%. V was trimmed by 4 bases and J by 8 bases, leaving 14 bases between them. Germline CDR1 LGHDT, CDR2 YNNKEL (reference sequence). The CDR3 spans 14 residues. The sample holds many counts of this clonotype.

This sequence originates from a young woman with Graves' hyperthyroidism. Source material: blood. The rearrangement links TRBV3-1 to TRBJ1-4, with D uncertain. The CDR3 DNA follows: TGTGCCAGCAGCCGAAGTGGGTTTGGGGAAAAACTGTTTTTT. Protein sequence: CASSRSGFGEKLFF.